These 17 T cell receptor beta chains were sequenced from one sample in a study of T cell responses to AZD1222 COVID-19 vaccine. Sequencing used immunoSEQ multiplex PCR; TCRdb keeps in-frame clones, though not all of them. The sample lists some 120,000 clones, 80% to 90% occurring once. The sequences come from peripheral blood, collected 28 days after the second AZD1222 dose. These receptors came from an adult who received the AZD1222 COVID-19 vaccine.

The V call is TRBV11-3, the J call TRBJ2-2; 7 bases line up with TRBD2. The CDR3 is made up of 17 amino acids. Looked up from germline, CDR1 is SGHNT and CDR2 is YENEEA. The V gene end was trimmed by 1 base and the J gene end by 4 bases; junction bases not matched to a gene: 9. The CDR3 DNA sequence: TGTGCCAGCAGCTTAGGACGGCGCGGGAGCTCCACCGGGGAGCTGTTTTTT. The encoded protein is CASSLGRRGSSTGELFF.

V gene TRBV7-2 combines with J gene TRBJ1-3; TRBD1 might be the D (6 bases). Germline-derived CDR1 and CDR2 are SGHTA and FQGNSA. CDR3 length: 16 residues. Trimming stripped 3 bases from V and 1 base from J, with 13 bases between. The CDR3 bases are TGTGCCAGCAGCTTGATAACAGGGAGGTCTGGAAACACCATATATTTT. As protein: CASSLITGRSGNTIYF.

This CDR3 reads CASSIGAYLNTEAFF. The CDR3 region has the DNA TGTGCCAGTAGTATTGGGGCTTATCTGAACACTGAAGCTTTCTTT. This sequence joins TRBV19 and TRBJ1-1; tentative D call: TRBD1 (5 bases). This CDR3 region has 15 residues. Germline CDR1 and CDR2: LNHDA and SQIVND (reference sequence). Trimming removed 3 bases from V and 0 bases from J, with 11 bases in between.

J is TRBJ2-1 and V is TRBV5-1; 10 nucleotides align to TRBD1. Losses at the gene ends were 4 bases for V and 4 bases for J; bases not matched to a gene: 5. CDR3 length equals 15 residues. The germline CDR1 and CDR2 sequences are SGHRS and YFSETQ. The CDR3 reads CASSNRDRGYNEQFF. CDR3 coding DNA: TGCGCCAGCAGCAACCGGGACAGGGGTTACAATGAGCAGTTCTTC.

This clone showed up just a few times. At one of its ends the junction is not consistent with the germline gene, which may arise from a read error. The chain uses TRBV10-3 and TRBJ1-5; possibly TRBD1 for D (5 bases). The CDR3 totals 12 residues. Germline V gene lookup returns CDR1 ENHRY and CDR2 SYGVKD. This CDR3 is CAVRDGNQPQHF. The CDR3 DNA reads TGTGCCGTCAGGGATGGCAATCAGCCCCAGCATTTT.

In its sample, this clone was seen once. V gene TRBV11-2 combines with J gene TRBJ2-3; TRBD1 matches at 7 bases. The germline V gene has CDR1 SGHAT and CDR2 FQNNGV. V lost 3 bases and J lost 4; bases outside the gene matches: 10. This CDR3 region has 16 residues. The CDR3: CASSFGVNRGADTQYF. In DNA form, the CDR3 reads TGTGCCAGCAGCTTTGGGGTAAACAGGGGAGCAGATACGCAGTATTTT.

The gene calls are TRBV7-2 and TRBJ1-3; D uncertain. The V end was cut by 3 bases, the J end by 0 bases, with 6 bases between. The CDR3 sequence is 14 residues long. Germline CDR1 and CDR2: SGHTA and FQGNSA. The CDR3 protein is CASSLYGSGNTIYF. The CDR3 DNA reads as TGTGCCAGCAGCTTGTATGGCTCTGGAAACACCATATATTTT.

The chain employs TRBV4-1 and TRBJ2-1; tentative D call: TRBD2 (6 bases). V was shortened by 0 bases and J by 7 bases, with 19 bases between the two germline ends. CDR1 MGHRA and CDR2 YSYEKL come from the germline V gene. This CDR3 has 17 residues. CDR3 DNA sequence: TGCGCCAGCAGCCAAGAAAGGAGGGCTAGCCGTACGAATGAGCAGTTCTTC. Translating gives CASSQERRASRTNEQFF.

This chain connects TRBV14 to TRBJ2-1; 11 bases are a match to TRBD1. This CDR3 spans 16 amino acids. Per the germline V gene, CDR1 is SGHDN and CDR2 is FVKESK. The ends lost 1 base at V and 6 bases at J; junction bases unmatched: 5. The CDR3 sequence is CASSQGDRGFGNEQFF. CDR3 bases: TGTGCCAGCAGCCAAGGGGACAGGGGGTTCGGCAATGAGCAGTTCTTC.

The gene calls are TRBV12-3 or TRBV12-4 and TRBJ2-1; D unresolved. The CDR3 extends over 10 amino acids. The ends were cut back, 1 base at V and 8 bases at J, with 0 bases in the middle. CDR3 amino acids: CASSLDEQFF. The CDR3 nucleotides are TGTGCCAGCAGTTTAGATGAGCAGTTCTTC.

The chain carries TRBV7-9 and TRBJ1-2; D gene unclear. This CDR3 comprises 15 residues. The germline gives CDR1 SEHNR, CDR2 FQNEAQ (reference sequence). V was shortened by 0 bases and J by 2 bases, with 10 bases between the two germline ends. The CDR3 DNA sequence: TGTGCCAGCAGCTTAGCGGGTGAGGGAAACTATGGCTACACCTTC. Translated, it gives CASSLAGEGNYGYTF.

The chain links TRBV5-1 to TRBJ1-5; 10 positions agree with TRBD1. The CDR3 length is 15 residues. Germline V CDR1 and CDR2: SGHRS, YFSETQ. The trim removed 5 bases at V and 7 bases at J, leaving 9 bases unmatched. The chain's CDR3 is CASSPGTGDPQPQHF. CDR3 coding DNA: TGCGCCAGCAGTCCCGGGACAGGGGATCCACAGCCCCAGCATTTT. Filled out from reference TRBV5-1 and TRBJ1-5, the complete variable domain reads KAGVTQTPRYLIKTRGQQVTLSCSPISGHRSVSWYQQTPGQGLQFLFEYFSETQRNKGNFPGRFSGRQFSNSRSEMNVSTLELGDSALYLCASSPGTGDPQPQHFGDGTRLSIL.

CDR3 protein: CATSRDLAGPYEQYF. The CDR3 DNA sequence: TGTGCCACCAGCAGAGACTTAGCGGGCCCCTACGAGCAGTACTTC. The rearrangement uses TRBV15 and TRBJ2-7, with TRBD2 matching 7 bases. The CDR3 covers 15 residues. The germline V gene has CDR1 LNHNV and CDR2 YYDKDF (reference sequence). V lost 0 bases to trimming and J lost 2 bases; unmatched junction nucleotides: 4.

The chain joins TRBV2 to TRBJ1-3; maybe TRBD1 (6 bases). Trimming removed 10 bases at V and 0 bases at J, with 16 bases between. This CDR3 region has 15 residues. CDR1 is SNHLY, CDR2 FYNNEI, per germline. Here the CDR3 reads CAKGGGANSGNTIYF. The CDR3 DNA sequence: TGTGCCAAAGGGGGAGGCGCTAACTCTGGAAACACCATATATTTT.

This chain uses TRBV4-2 with TRBJ1-1, with unresolved D. The germline CDR1 and CDR2 sequences are LGHNA and YNFKEQ. The V gene lost 2 bases and the J gene lost 0 bases, with 7 bases spanning the gap. The CDR3 length is 14 residues. The CDR3 sequence is CASSQRTVNTEAFF. The CDR3 DNA reads as TGTGCCAGCAGCCAACGGACGGTGAACACTGAAGCTTTCTTT.

The rearrangement uses TRBV6-5 and TRBJ2-1; D is ambiguous. From germline, CDR1 is MNHEY and CDR2 SVGAGI. Trimming left V 0 bases short and J 8 bases short, with 17 bases between. CDR3 length: 16 residues. CDR3 loop: CASSYSGFTAAHEQFF. As DNA, the CDR3 is TGTGCCAGCAGTTACTCGGGATTCACCGCTGCACATGAGCAGTTCTTC.

The chain links TRBV19 to TRBJ2-6; the D is unclear. Trimming removed 2 bases from V and 1 base from J, with 9 bases in between. From germline, CDR1 is LNHDA and CDR2 SQIVND (reference sequence). The CDR3 contains 16 residues. The CDR3 region is CASSIRRNSGANVLTF. The CDR3 nucleotides are TGTGCCAGTAGTATAAGAAGGAATTCTGGGGCCAACGTCCTGACTTTC.